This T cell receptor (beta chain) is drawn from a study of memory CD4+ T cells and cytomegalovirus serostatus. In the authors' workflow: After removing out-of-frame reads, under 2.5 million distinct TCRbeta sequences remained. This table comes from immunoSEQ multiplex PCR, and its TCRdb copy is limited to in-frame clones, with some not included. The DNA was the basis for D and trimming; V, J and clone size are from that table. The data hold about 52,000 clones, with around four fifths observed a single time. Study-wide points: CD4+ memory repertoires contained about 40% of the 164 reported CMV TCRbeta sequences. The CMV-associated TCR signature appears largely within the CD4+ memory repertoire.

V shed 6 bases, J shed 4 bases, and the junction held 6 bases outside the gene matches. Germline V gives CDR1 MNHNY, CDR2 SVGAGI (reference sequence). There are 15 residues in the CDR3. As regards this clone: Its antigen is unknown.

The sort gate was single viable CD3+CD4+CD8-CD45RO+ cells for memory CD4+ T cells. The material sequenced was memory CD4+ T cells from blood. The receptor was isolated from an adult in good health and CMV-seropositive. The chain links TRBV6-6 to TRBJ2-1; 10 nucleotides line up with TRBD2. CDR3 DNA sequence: TGTGCCAGCAGGGGAGGGACTAGCGCTTACAATGAGCAGTTCTTC. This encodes CASRGGTSAYNEQFF.